These 5 T cell receptor beta chains originate from one sample sequenced in a study of blood T cell repertoires in COVID-19. Clones were read by immunoSEQ multiplex PCR, and TCRdb kept only the in-frame ones, dropping some. The sample records about 190,000 clones, 80% to 90% being singletons. Sequencing was carried out using peripheral blood. These receptors came from a woman aged 65 to 85 with active or convalescent COVID-19.

The chain recombines TRBV28 with TRBJ1-2; D is ambiguous. Trimming left V 2 bases short and J 0 bases short, with 16 bases between. Germline V gene lookup returns CDR1 MDHEN and CDR2 SYDVKM. The CDR3 extends over 17 amino acids. The DNA of the CDR3 is TGTGCCAGCAGTTTAAGGACTTGGACTCAAGCTAACTATGGCTACACCTTC. Translated, it gives CASSLRTWTQANYGYTF.

In this sample, this clone turned up once. The genes are TRBV27 and TRBJ2-1; possibly TRBD1 for D (6 bases). The CDR3 has 14 amino acids. The germline CDR1 and CDR2 sequences are MNHEY and SMNVEV (reference sequence). Trimming shortened V by 2 bases and J by 2 bases, and 7 bases separated the two germline ends. The CDR3 bases are TGTGCCAGCAGTTTAAGGGGGACCTACAATGAGCAGTTCTTC. Its protein product is CASSLRGTYNEQFF.

The chain joins TRBV15 to TRBJ2-7, with TRBD1 identical over 11 bases. The J segment lost 4 bases and the V segment lost 1 base, leaving 3 bases of the junction unmatched. Germline CDR1 reads LNHNV; CDR2 reads YYDKDF (reference sequence). The CDR3 sequence is 15 residues long. CDR3 bases: TGTGCCACCAGCAGAGGGGGGACAGGGGGGTACGAGCAGTACTTC. It encodes CATSRGGTGGYEQYF.

The CDR3 DNA follows: TGTGCCAGCAGCTTAAACCCCGAGGGCAGGACTGAAGCTTTCTTT. It codes for CASSLNPEGRTEAFF. The genes are TRBV7-3 and TRBJ1-1; D not resolved. Trimming removed 1 base from V and 5 bases from J, with 14 bases in between. CDR1 and CDR2 (germline): SGHTA, FQGTGA. The CDR3 contains 15 residues.

In this sample, this clone turned up a few times. J is TRBJ2-2 and V is TRBV24-1; 7 bases map to TRBD1. Germline V gene data show CDR1 as KGHDR and CDR2 as SFDVKD. V trimming: 5 bases; J trimming: 3 bases; junction bases outside the gene matches: 5. The CDR3 length is 15 residues. Here the CDR3 DNA reads TGTGCCACCAGTGCCGGAGACAGGGACACCGGGGAGCTGTTTTTT. Translation gives CATSAGDRDTGELFF.